The source of this T cell receptor (beta chain) is a study of Graves' ophthalmopathy and Graves' hyperthyroidism (dated by TCRdb to 2017 to 2018). Background on the whole study: Peripheral blood was collected before any treatment was given, at the time of initial diagnosis. A discovery set of about a hundred patients (43 ophthalmopathy, 55 to 60 stable hyperthyroidism) was enrolled to explore V-J signatures distinguishing ophthalmopathy from hyperthyroidism. The 80 to 100 discovery patients were randomly divided into training and test sets at a 7:3 ratio. In total, approximately 130 blood samples were TCR-sequenced: roughly 45 ophthalmopathy, some 75 hyperthyroidism and about 17 hyperthyroidism-to-ophthalmopathy patients. Once sampling was done, hyperthyroidism patients were given methimazole at a starting dose of 30 mg daily, while ophthalmopathy patients were given high-dose intravenous methylprednisolone. The independent validation cohort included under 20 hyperthyroidism patients plus 17 patients who later progressed from hyperthyroidism to ophthalmopathy. To tell Graves' ophthalmopathy apart from Graves' hyperthyroidism, and to predict which patients would progress to ophthalmopathy, the study relied on TCR beta repertoire signatures. In roughly 6 hyperthyroidism patients, T-cell repertoires of thyroid tissue and blood were compared.

The junction shows trimming of 2 bases on V and 2 bases on J, plus 18 bases between the germline ends. Taken from the germline V gene, the CDR1 and CDR2 loops are SGHVS and FQNEAQ. The CDR3, from cysteine to phenylalanine, totals 17 residues. CDR3 DNA is the only sequence kept; it has 51 bases, read in frame from the first base. Ophthalmopathy patients had moderately to severely active disease, Clinical Activity Score of at least 3, NOSPECS grade of at least 4, and disease duration under 3 months. Anyone with other autoimmune diseases, uncontrolled infections, pregnancy or lactation was excluded from the study. Diagnosis relied on clinical symptoms, serum thyroxine, TRAb, thyroid ultrasound and orbital computed tomography. Ficoll-Paque density gradient centrifugation was used to isolate PBMCs from about 9.4 ml of fresh peripheral blood. Trizol reagent was used to extract the total RNA, and its quality was then checked on an Agilent 2100 Bioanalyzer.

Overall results and qualifications from the work: Most expanded thyroid clonotypes with a frequency above 0.001 also appeared in blood, which suggests that blood repertoires may reflect the immune response in the thyroid. In validation, the model predicted ophthalmopathy progression with about 71% sensitivity and approximately 78% specificity; fewer than 15 predicted patients were CT-confirmed with GO in a median of around 6 months. In cross-validation, the 13-signature model distinguished ophthalmopathy from stable hyperthyroidism with roughly 90% sensitivity and around 81% specificity, and in the test set the corresponding values were 80% and 75%. No statistical method was used to set the sample size in advance, and the investigators knew which group each participant was assigned to.

For repertoire sequencing, TCR beta CDR3 regions were amplified from RNA transcripts. The first round was an RT-PCR using HTBI primers with the Qiagen OneStep RT-PCR kit, and this first round was followed by a second-round multiplex PCR, then size selection and purification. Libraries were sequenced on an Illumina HiSeq2000 using paired-end 100 bp reads. The authors' pipeline ran thus. SOAPnuke was used for read processing, and reads with adapters, uncalled bases, a mean Phred below 15, or no exact constant-primer or identifier match were discarded. High-quality paired reads were merged with COPE v1.2.5. Each unique nucleotide sequence was treated as a clonotype, and MiTCR v1.1 was used to align the clonotypes to the IMGT TRB V, D and J references. The analysis was limited to V-J combinations with a frequency above 0.0001, which together covered approximately 99% of the repertoires. A TCR clonal expansion and chaos score per V-J combination was defined as the ratio of F50 clonal expansion to chaos observed in the TCRdist matrix. Welch's t-statistics and random forest were used to reduce features to about a dozen V-J combinations, which were fed into a naive Bayes classifier. Thyroid-blood repertoire similarity was quantified with the Morisita-Horn index. TCRdb passed the public sequencing reads through fastp at Q25 and MiXCR, retaining productive beta sequences. Merged by CDR3 protein, the rows form single entries marked with the most common genes and DNA. The V and J calls shown here were made by TCRdb, not taken from the authors' results. The sample table lists roughly 500,000 distinct CDR3 sequences, around 15% of them with a count of one. The ten biggest clones cover 9.8% of the sample.

In its sample, this clonotype was seen a few times. Its antigen target is currently unknown. No base qualities exist here, and no much larger clone lies one base off it. Rearrangement joined TRBV7-8 to TRBJ1-2; 6 matching bases give a weak D call of TRBD1. The TCR was taken from a woman between 25 and 40 years old with Graves' ophthalmopathy. Donor details come from another sample of the same person, matched by shared clones. The material sequenced was blood. This receptor has the CDR3 CASSLLPRSGQNYGYTF. The DNA is as follows: TGTGCCAGCAGCTTACTACCCAGAAGTGGACAGAACTATGGCTACACCTTC. This CDR3, with the reference TRBV7-8 and TRBJ1-2 proteins standing in past its ends, gives the full variable domain GAGVSQSPRYKVAKRGQDVALRCDPISGHVSLFWYQQALGQGPEFLTYFQNEAQLDKSGLPSDRFFAERPEGSVSTLKIQRTQQEDSAVYLCASSLLPRSGQNYGYTFGSGTRLTVV.